This TCR beta chain emerged from a study of T cell repertoires in cytomegalovirus infection. Study information: Public TCR beta signatures marked donors with CMV infection and the matching HLA.

The CDR3 contains 17 residues. The V segment lost 4 bases and the J segment 5 bases; nucleotides outside the gene matches: 14. Per germline, CDR1 ENHRY and CDR2 SYGVKD. TCRdb re-called the reads with MiXCR, one entry per CDR3 protein. The sample consists of under 500,000 distinct CDR3 sequences, about 39% of them appearing once. This clonotype was picked up many times. Its specificity is unknown. This TCR was recovered from a human donor in good health (CMV status not recorded). Some clones in this sample may be carry-over from other donors' samples. The chain couples TRBV10-3 to TRBJ1-1, with 9 positions matching TRBD1. This sample comprised cultured PBMCs, obtained from culture after CMV antigen stimulation. CDR3 coding DNA: TGTGCCATCAGTGCTTTAGGACAGGGGAGGGGTGGGACTGAAGCTTTCTTT. It codes for CAISALGQGRGGTEAFF.